The 23 T cell receptor beta chains given below trace back to one sample, sequenced in a study of cytomegalovirus exposure and HLA in healthy donors. The PCR ran on 60 Vbeta and 13 Jbeta primers. TCRdb's copy holds only in-frame clones and misses some; the assay was immunoSEQ multiplex PCR. The sample holds tens of thousands of clones. The material sequenced was PBMCs. The receptor set was obtained from a male donor in good health and CMV-seronegative.

The CDR3 loop reads CASSNRGRGRDEQYF. The CDR3 region has the DNA TGTGCCAGTAGTAATCGGGGCAGGGGGCGCGACGAGCAGTACTTC. V is TRBV19 and J is TRBJ2-7, with 8 bases fitting TRBD1. The CDR3 runs to 15 residues. J gave up 5 bases and V 4 bases, and 10 bases lay outside the gene matches. In germline, CDR1 is LNHDA, CDR2 SQIVND (reference sequence).

CDR3 coding DNA: TGCGCCAGCAGCCAAGGACGAGGGACCCAGTACTTC. This translates into CASSQGRGTQYF. This rearrangement joins TRBV4-3 to TRBJ2-5, with no clear D. Trimming took off 1 base at V and 7 bases at J, with 7 bases between the two ends. CDR1 LGHNA and CDR2 YSLEER come from the germline V gene. This CDR3 has 12 residues.

The chain is built from TRBV7-3 and TRBJ1-2; D ambiguous. The CDR3 is 13 residues long. The V and J ends lost 2 bases and 6 bases respectively, with 10 bases between them. CDR1 is SGHTA and CDR2 is FQGTGA in the germline V gene. The CDR3 sequence is CASSLERGDGYTF. The CDR3 DNA follows: TGTGCCAGCAGCTTAGAACGGGGTGATGGCTACACCTTC.

The chain uses TRBV30 and TRBJ1-2; unclear D gene. The CDR3 length is 13 residues. CDR1 and CDR2 (germline): GTSNPN, SVGIG (reference sequence). V lost 4 bases, J lost 0 bases, and 9 bases lay in between. The DNA for the CDR3 is TGTGCCTGGATTGGACTCTCTAACTATGGCTACACCTTC. Encoded protein: CAWIGLSNYGYTF.

The rearrangement links TRBV7-2 to TRBJ1-2; 9 nucleotides line up with TRBD1. From germline, CDR1 is SGHTA and CDR2 FQGNSA. J gave up 0 bases and V 7 bases, and 6 bases lay outside the gene matches. This CDR3 spans 15 amino acids. The CDR3 region has the DNA TGTGCCAGCAACCTACGACAGGGGGCTAACTATGGCTACACCTTC. Its translation is CASNLRQGANYGYTF.

This rearrangement joins TRBV6-1 to TRBJ1-1; perhaps TRBD1 as D (5 bases). In germline, CDR1 is MNHNS, CDR2 SASEGT. V was clipped by 6 bases and J by 1 base, with 12 bases between them. The CDR3 is made up of 14 amino acids. The CDR3 protein is CASRGGTANTEAFF. The CDR3 DNA sequence: TGTGCCAGCAGGGGGGGGACGGCGAACACTGAAGCTTTCTTT.

V and J are TRBV25-1 and TRBJ2-5; TRBD1 matches at 9 bases. The V gene's germline CDR1 is MGHDK and CDR2 SYGVNS. Losses at the gene ends were 1 base for V and 5 bases for J; bases not matched to a gene: 8. The CDR3 runs to 16 residues. The CDR3 region is CASSEFQGQGRETQYF. CDR3 coding DNA: TGTGCCAGCAGTGAATTTCAGGGACAGGGTCGGGAGACCCAGTACTTC.

This sequence joins TRBV4-3 and TRBJ2-1; D may be TRBD2 (6 bases). Germline V gene data show CDR1 as LGHNA and CDR2 as YSLEER. V lost 1 base and J 2 bases, leaving 9 bases between the germline ends. The CDR3 runs to 15 residues. DNA of the CDR3: TGCGCCAGCAGCCAAGCCGGGACTCCCTACAATGAGCAGTTCTTC. Its protein product is CASSQAGTPYNEQFF.

The chain carries TRBV5-1 and TRBJ1-2; 7 positions agree with TRBD1. Germline V gene data show CDR1 as SGHRS and CDR2 as YFSETQ. J gave up 0 bases and V 1 base, and 3 bases lay outside the gene matches. CDR3 length: 15 residues. The CDR3 coding sequence is TGCGCCAGCAGCTTGACAGGGGCAACTAACTATGGCTACACCTTC. This encodes CASSLTGATNYGYTF. The whole variable domain, remainder taken from reference TRBV5-1 and TRBJ1-2, is KAGVTQTPRYLIKTRGQQVTLSCSPISGHRSVSWYQQTPGQGLQFLFEYFSETQRNKGNFPGRFSGRQFSNSRSEMNVSTLELGDSALYLCASSLTGATNYGYTFGSGTRLTVV.

The genes are TRBV4-1 and TRBJ2-7; 7 bases agree with TRBD1. The CDR3 loop spans 13 amino acids. In germline, CDR1 is MGHRA, CDR2 YSYEKL. V lost 6 bases to trimming and J lost 5 bases; unmatched junction nucleotides: 7. The CDR3 spells CASSARGSNEQYF. CDR3 nucleotides: TGCGCCAGCAGTGCCAGGGGGAGCAACGAGCAGTACTTC.

CDR3: CASSQATARYTEAFF. The CDR3 DNA follows: TGTGCCAGCAGCCAAGCGACGGCTAGGTACACTGAAGCTTTCTTT. The chain is built from TRBV4-2 and TRBJ1-1; D uncertain. Per the germline V gene, CDR1 is LGHNA and CDR2 is YNFKEQ. V lost 1 base, J lost 3 bases, and 12 bases lay in between. There are 15 residues in the CDR3.

The chain uses TRBV30 and TRBJ2-1; a possible D gene is TRBD1 (6 bases). V was shortened by 5 bases and J by 7 bases, with 12 bases between the two germline ends. This CDR3 contains 12 residues. Germline loops: CDR1 GTSNPN, CDR2 SVGIG (reference sequence). The CDR3 DNA reads as TGTGCCTGGGGAAGGACAGATAATGAGCAGTTCTTC. As protein: CAWGRTDNEQFF.

The chain combines TRBV9 with TRBJ2-7; tentatively, D is TRBD2 (5 bases). V was pared by 4 bases and J by 0 bases, with 14 bases between. This CDR3 is 15 amino acids long. Germline V gene sequence: CDR1 SGDLS, CDR2 YYNGEE. This CDR3 reads CASSLRTGSSYEQYF. Written as DNA, the CDR3 is TGTGCCAGCAGCCTCCGGACGGGAAGCTCCTACGAGCAGTACTTC.

The V and J genes are TRBV7-6 and TRBJ2-7; possibly TRBD1 for D (6 bases). Germline V lookup: CDR1 SGHVS, CDR2 FNYEAQ. CDR3 size: 13 residues. Deletions cut 5 bases from V and 3 bases from J, with 11 bases between. The CDR3 bases are TGTGCCAGCAGCCTACAGGGAATCTACGAGCAGTACTTC. Translating it yields CASSLQGIYEQYF. Using reference TRBV7-6 and TRBJ2-7 for the parts outside the CDR3, the full variable domain is GAGVSQSPRYKVTKRGQDVALRCDPISGHVSLYWYRQALGQGPEFLTYFNYEAQQDKSGLPNDRFSAERPEGSISTLTIQRTEQRDSAMYRCASSLQGIYEQYFGPGTRLTVT.

The V call is TRBV19, the J call TRBJ1-5, with D possibly TRBD1 on 6 matching bases. V lost 3 bases and J lost 5, with 20 bases in between. Germline values: CDR1 LNHDA, CDR2 SQIVND (reference sequence). The CDR3 extends over 17 amino acids. Here the CDR3 reads CASSISGGYELYQPQHF. The CDR3 DNA reads TGTGCCAGTAGTATTTCGGGGGGCTATGAGTTATATCAGCCCCAGCATTTT.

The gene calls are TRBV5-1 and TRBJ1-5; weak D call: TRBD1 (6 bases). The CDR3 consists of 17 residues. Germline CDR1 is SGHRS and CDR2 is YFSETQ. Trimming cost V 4 bases and J 7 bases, with 24 bases left between them. In nucleotides, the CDR3 is TGCGCCAGCAGCCTCGACGGATTTGGGGGGGCAGAGCAGCCCCAGCATTTT. Its protein is CASSLDGFGGAEQPQHF.

The CDR3 region has the DNA TGCAGCGTTGGGACACAGAATCAGCCCCAGCATTTT. This encodes CSVGTQNQPQHF. V and J are TRBV29-1 and TRBJ1-5; perhaps TRBD1 as D (5 bases). The CDR3 totals 12 residues. CDR1 and CDR2 (germline): SQVTM, ANQGSEA. The ends were cut back, 4 bases at V and 4 bases at J, with 8 bases in the middle. The full variable domain, in which reference TRBV29-1 and TRBJ1-5 provide the parts outside the CDR3, is SAVISQKPSRDICQRGTSLTIQCQVDSQVTMMFWYRQQPGQSLTLIATANQGSEATYESGFVIDKFPISRPNLTFSTLTVSNMSPEDSSIYLCSVGTQNQPQHFGDGTRLSIL.

The rearrangement uses TRBV15 and TRBJ2-7; a possible D gene is TRBD1 (6 bases). The germline V gene has CDR1 LNHNV and CDR2 YYDKDF (reference sequence). Trimming took 1 base from V and 6 from J, leaving 13 bases between them. CDR3 length: 14 amino acids. CDR3 protein: CATSRGQDVGEQYF. The CDR3 DNA follows: TGTGCCACCAGCAGAGGACAGGACGTTGGCGAGCAGTACTTC.

The chain carries TRBV15 and TRBJ2-2, with TRBD2 as a possible D gene (5 bases). CDR1 and CDR2 from the germline V gene are LNHNV and YYDKDF (reference sequence). This CDR3 comprises 13 residues. V was trimmed by 4 bases and J by 4 bases, leaving 7 bases between them. The CDR3, as DNA: TGTGCCACCAGCACAGGAGGCACCGGGGAGCTGTTTTTT. Translated: CATSTGGTGELFF.

This chain links TRBV19 with TRBJ1-2; the match to TRBD1 covers 7 bases. The length of the CDR3 is 11 residues. CDR1 is LNHDA and CDR2 is SQIVND in the germline V gene (reference sequence). V dropped 6 bases and J dropped 8; count of bases not matched to a gene: 3. In DNA form, the CDR3 reads TGTGCCAGTAGGACAGGGAGAGGCTACACCTTC. Translated: CASRTGRGYTF.

The genes are TRBV6-1 and TRBJ1-4; 7 positions agree with TRBD1. CDR1 is MNHNS, CDR2 SASEGT, per germline. Trimming at V came to 3 bases and at J to 8 bases, leaving 9 bases not matched to a gene. The CDR3 consists of 15 residues. Here the CDR3 reads CASSDETGFDEKLFF. In nucleotides, the CDR3 is TGTGCCAGCAGTGACGAGACAGGGTTTGACGAAAAACTGTTTTTT.

The chain has TRBV4-3 and TRBJ2-5; TRBD1 aligns across 8 bases. V lost 4 bases, J lost 1 base, and 5 bases stayed unmatched. This CDR3 comprises 15 residues. The germline gives CDR1 LGHNA, CDR2 YSLEER. Here the CDR3 DNA reads TGCGCCAGCAGCCCCCAGGGGGCTCTCCAAGAGACCCAGTACTTC. Its protein is CASSPQGALQETQYF.

The chain couples TRBV5-5 to TRBJ1-2; the match to TRBD1 covers 7 bases. With V trimmed by 3 bases and J by 7 bases, 3 bases remained unmatched. This CDR3 spans 12 amino acids. Germline CDR1 SGHKS, CDR2 YYEKEE (reference sequence). The CDR3 loop is CASSSDRIGYTF. CDR3 in DNA: TGTGCCAGCAGCTCGGACAGGATTGGCTACACCTTC. Looking up the rest from reference TRBV5-5 and TRBJ1-2 gives the full variable domain: DAGVTQSPTHLIKTRGQQVTLRCSPISGHKSVSWYQQVLGQGPQFIFQYYEKEERGRGNFPDRFSARQFPNYSSELNVNALLLGDSALYLCASSSDRIGYTFGSGTRLTVV.